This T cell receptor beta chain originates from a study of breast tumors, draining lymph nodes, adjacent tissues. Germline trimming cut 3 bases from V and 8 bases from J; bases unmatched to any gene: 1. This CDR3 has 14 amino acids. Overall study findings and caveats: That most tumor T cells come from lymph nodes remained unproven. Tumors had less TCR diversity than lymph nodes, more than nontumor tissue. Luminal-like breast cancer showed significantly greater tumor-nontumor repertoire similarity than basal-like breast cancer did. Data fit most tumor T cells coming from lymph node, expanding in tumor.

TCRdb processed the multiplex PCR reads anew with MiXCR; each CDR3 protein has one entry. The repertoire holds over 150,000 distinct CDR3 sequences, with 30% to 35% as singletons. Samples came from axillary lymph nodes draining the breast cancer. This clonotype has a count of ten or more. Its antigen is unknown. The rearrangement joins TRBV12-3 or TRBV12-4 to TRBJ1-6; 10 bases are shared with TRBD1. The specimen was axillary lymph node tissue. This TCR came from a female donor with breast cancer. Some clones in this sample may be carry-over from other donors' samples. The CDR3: CASSFGTGDSPLHF. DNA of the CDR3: TGTGCCAGCAGTTTTGGGACAGGGGATTCACCCCTCCACTTT.